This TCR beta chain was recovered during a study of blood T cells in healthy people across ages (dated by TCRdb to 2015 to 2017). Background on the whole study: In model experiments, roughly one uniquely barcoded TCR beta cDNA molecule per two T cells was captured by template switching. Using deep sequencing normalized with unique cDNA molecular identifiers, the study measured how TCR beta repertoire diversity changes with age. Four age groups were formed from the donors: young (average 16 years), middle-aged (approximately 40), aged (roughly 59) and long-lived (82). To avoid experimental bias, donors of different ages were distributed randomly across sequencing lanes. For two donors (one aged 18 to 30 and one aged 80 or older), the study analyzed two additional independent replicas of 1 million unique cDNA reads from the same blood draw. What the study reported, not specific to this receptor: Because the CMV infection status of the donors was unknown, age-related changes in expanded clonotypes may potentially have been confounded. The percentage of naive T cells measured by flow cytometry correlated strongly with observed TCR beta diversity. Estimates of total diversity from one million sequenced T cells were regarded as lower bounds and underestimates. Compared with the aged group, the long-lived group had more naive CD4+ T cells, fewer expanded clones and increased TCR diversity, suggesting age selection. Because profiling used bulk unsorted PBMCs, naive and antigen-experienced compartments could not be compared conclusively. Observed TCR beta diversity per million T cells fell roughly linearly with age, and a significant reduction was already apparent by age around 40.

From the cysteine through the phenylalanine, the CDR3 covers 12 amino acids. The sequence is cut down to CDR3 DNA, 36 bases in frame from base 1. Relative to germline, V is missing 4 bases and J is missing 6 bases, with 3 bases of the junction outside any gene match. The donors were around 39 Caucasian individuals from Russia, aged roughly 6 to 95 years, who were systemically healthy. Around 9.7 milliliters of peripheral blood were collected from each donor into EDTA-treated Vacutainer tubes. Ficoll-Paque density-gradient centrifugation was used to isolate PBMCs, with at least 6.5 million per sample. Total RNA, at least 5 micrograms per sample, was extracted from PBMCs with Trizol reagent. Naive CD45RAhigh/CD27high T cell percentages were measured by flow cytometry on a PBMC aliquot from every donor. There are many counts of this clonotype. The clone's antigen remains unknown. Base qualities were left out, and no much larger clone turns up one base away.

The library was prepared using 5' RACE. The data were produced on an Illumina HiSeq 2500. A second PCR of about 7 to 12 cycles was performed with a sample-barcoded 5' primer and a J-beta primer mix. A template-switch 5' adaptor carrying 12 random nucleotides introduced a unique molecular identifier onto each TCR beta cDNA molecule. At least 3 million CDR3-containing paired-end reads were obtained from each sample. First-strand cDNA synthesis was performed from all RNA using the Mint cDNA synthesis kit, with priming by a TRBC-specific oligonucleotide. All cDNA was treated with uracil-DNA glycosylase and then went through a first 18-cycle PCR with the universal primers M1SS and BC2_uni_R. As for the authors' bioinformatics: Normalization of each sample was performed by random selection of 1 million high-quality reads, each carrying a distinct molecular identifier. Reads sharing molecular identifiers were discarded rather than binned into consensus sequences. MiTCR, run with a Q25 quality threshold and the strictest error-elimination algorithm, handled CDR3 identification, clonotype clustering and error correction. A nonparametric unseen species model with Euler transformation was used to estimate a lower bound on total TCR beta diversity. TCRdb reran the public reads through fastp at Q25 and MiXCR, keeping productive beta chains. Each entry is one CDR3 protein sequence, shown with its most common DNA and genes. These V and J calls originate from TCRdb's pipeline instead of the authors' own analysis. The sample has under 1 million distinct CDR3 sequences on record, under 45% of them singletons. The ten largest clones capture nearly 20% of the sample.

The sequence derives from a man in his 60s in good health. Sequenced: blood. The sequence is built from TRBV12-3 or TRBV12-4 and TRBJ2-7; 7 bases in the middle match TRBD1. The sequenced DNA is TGTGCCAGCAGTTCCGGGACAGCCGAGCAGTACTTC. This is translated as CASSSGTAEQYF.